Listed here are 2 T cell receptor beta chains from one sample, sequenced in a study of T cell repertoires in cytomegalovirus infection. These receptors lack a known antigen. TCRdb re-derived calls from the reads in MiXCR, one entry per CDR3 protein. The table includes approximately 730,000 distinct CDR3 sequences, about 30% detected once. The sample in question was cultured PBMCs, obtained from culture after CMV antigen stimulation. The source of these receptors is a human donor in good health (CMV status not recorded). Some clones in this sample may be carry-over from other donors' samples.

This chain connects TRBV6-6 to TRBJ2-7, with 7 bases that match TRBD1. Germline V CDR1 and CDR2: MNHNY, SVGAGI (reference sequence). V lost 6 bases to trimming and J lost 5 bases; unmatched junction nucleotides: 1. CDR3 length equals 11 residues. Written as DNA, the CDR3 is TGTGCCAGCAGAACAGGGGACGAGCAGTACTTC. This sequence encodes CASRTGDEQYF.

The V call is TRBV4-1, the J call TRBJ2-5; D remains ambiguous. The CDR3 totals 15 residues. V lost 0 bases to trimming and J lost 1 base, with 9 bases between them. The germline V gene encodes CDR1 MGHRA and CDR2 YSYEKL. The CDR3 is CASSQEIWGQETQYF. The CDR3, as DNA: TGCGCCAGCAGCCAAGAAATTTGGGGCCAAGAGACCCAGTACTTC.